A single sample gave rise to the 21 T cell receptor beta chains below, sequenced in a study of blood T cell repertoires in COVID-19. Only in-frame clones appear in the TCRdb table, and some are missing; sequencing was by immunoSEQ multiplex PCR. Here the sample spans some 74,000 clones, 88% being singletons. Sample: peripheral blood. These TCRs come from a middle-aged man with acute or convalescent COVID-19.

Note on this clone: In the same sample, other DNA sequences code for this CDR3. This CDR3 is CATSRSTSGGLDTQYF. CDR3 bases: TGTGCCACCAGCAGATCGACAAGCGGGGGGTTAGATACGCAGTATTTT. The chain recombines TRBV15 with TRBJ2-3, with 9 positions matching TRBD2. The CDR3 has 16 residues. The V and J ends lost 2 bases and 5 bases, in that order; junction bases with no gene match: 8. Germline-derived CDR1 and CDR2 are LNHNV and YYDKDF (reference sequence).

This sequence joins TRBV10-3 and TRBJ1-1; the D is unclear. This CDR3 has 13 amino acids. CDR1 is ENHRY and CDR2 is SYGVKD in the germline V gene. The V and J ends lost 0 bases and 14 bases respectively, with 16 bases between them. As DNA, the CDR3 is TGTGCCATCAGTGAGTCGGAGGGTGGTTCCACCTTCTTT. Translating gives CAISESEGGSTFF.

Only one count was recorded for this clone. The chain combines TRBV4-1 with TRBJ2-2; the match to TRBD2 covers 15 bases. The germline V gene encodes CDR1 MGHRA and CDR2 YSYEKL. V gave up 4 bases and J gave up 6 bases; unmatched junction bases: 12. The CDR3 sequence is 19 residues long. The CDR3, as DNA: TGCGCCAGCAGCCGAGAACCACCAGGACTAGCGGGGGGGCCCGGGGAGCTGTTTTTT. It translates to CASSREPPGLAGGPGELFF.

The CDR3 region is CASSFYGRGETQYF. CDR3 bases: TGTGCCAGCAGTTTTTATGGGAGGGGAGAGACCCAGTACTTC. The V and J genes are TRBV6-2 or TRBV6-3 and TRBJ2-5; 7 bases are a match to TRBD2. This CDR3 has 14 amino acids. Trimming cost V 4 bases and J 4 bases; bases outside gene matches: 6. Germline V lookup: CDR1 MNHEY, CDR2 SVGEGT.

The chain employs TRBV4-2 and TRBJ1-5; no firm D call. Germline V lookup: CDR1 LGHNA, CDR2 YNFKEQ. Trimming cost V 1 base and J 7 bases, with 11 bases left between them. This CDR3 region has 14 residues. DNA for the CDR3: TGTGCCAGCAGCCAAGGCAGAGGTCACCAGCCCCAGCATTTT. Its translation is CASSQGRGHQPQHF.

The chain has TRBV10-3 and TRBJ2-3; possible D gene TRBD1, 6 bases. CDR1 is ENHRY, CDR2 SYGVKD, per germline. Trimming shortened V by 10 bases and J by 0 bases, and 17 bases separated the two germline ends. The CDR3 runs 15 residues. CDR3 bases: TGTGCCACAGGGGTCCGAGGAGCTAGCACAGATACGCAGTATTTT. It yields the protein CATGVRGASTDTQYF.

The gene calls are TRBV7-3 and TRBJ2-2; maybe TRBD2 (5 bases). The CDR3 is made up of 14 amino acids. From germline, CDR1 is SGHTA and CDR2 FQGTGA. V dropped 5 bases and J dropped 4 bases, with 11 bases sitting between them. CDR3 amino acids: CASSNRDSTGELFF. CDR3 sequence (DNA): TGTGCCAGCAGCAACCGGGATTCCACCGGGGAGCTGTTTTTT. The whole variable domain, remainder taken from reference TRBV7-3 and TRBJ2-2, is GAGVSQTPSNKVTEKGKYVELRCDPISGHTALYWYRQSLGQGPEFLIYFQGTGAADDSGLPNDRFFAVRPEGSVSTLKIQRTERGDSAVYLCASSNRDSTGELFFGEGSRLTVL.

This clone appeared a single time. The chain has TRBV6-4 and TRBJ2-5; 7 bases line up with TRBD2. In germline, CDR1 is MRHNA, CDR2 SNTAGT. Unmatched junction bases numbered 3, after V lost 4 bases and J lost 10 bases. The CDR3 consists of 11 residues. The CDR3 reads CASSGGGSQYF. The CDR3 DNA follows: TGTGCCAGCAGTGGGGGGGGGAGCCAGTACTTC.

The V call is TRBV6-1, the J call TRBJ2-5, with TRBD2 matching over 8 bases. Unmatched junction bases numbered 6, after V lost 4 bases and J lost 5 bases. The CDR3 extends over 14 amino acids. Germline V lookup: CDR1 MNHNS, CDR2 SASEGT. Here the CDR3 reads CASSGAGARETQYF. The CDR3 DNA reads TGTGCCAGCAGTGGAGCGGGGGCGCGGGAGACCCAGTACTTC.

CDR3 amino acids: CASTPGGANTGELFF. As DNA, the CDR3 is TGTGCCAGTACCCCAGGGGGCGCGAACACCGGGGAGCTGTTTTTT. The chain links TRBV19 to TRBJ2-2, with 8 bases fitting TRBD1. The ends lost 7 bases at V and 0 bases at J; junction bases unmatched: 4. Germline CDR1 reads LNHDA; CDR2 reads SQIVND (reference sequence). This CDR3 region has 15 residues.

The rearrangement links TRBV9 to TRBJ2-5, with D possibly TRBD2 on 6 matching bases. The CDR3 has 13 amino acids. Germline V gives CDR1 SGDLS, CDR2 YYNGEE. The V end lost 3 bases, the J end lost 5 bases, and 11 bases lay between the germline ends. The CDR3 here is CASSGTRGETQYF. CDR3 nucleotides: TGTGCCAGCAGCGGGACACGGGGGGAGACCCAGTACTTC.

The rearrangement uses TRBV19 and TRBJ2-6; 8 nucleotides align to TRBD1. Germline V CDR1 and CDR2: LNHDA, SQIVND (reference sequence). The CDR3 has 15 amino acids. V lost 7 bases, J lost 4 bases, and 6 bases stayed unmatched. In DNA form, the CDR3 reads TGTGCCAGTATTCAGGGGGCGCTGGGGGCCAACGTCCTGACTTTC. This translates into CASIQGALGANVLTF.

This clone was found once. This chain joins TRBV7-9 and TRBJ2-5; 11 positions agree with TRBD1. CDR1 and CDR2 (germline): SEHNR, FQNEAQ (reference sequence). Trimming cost V 9 bases and J 4 bases; bases outside gene matches: 7. The CDR3 runs to 14 residues. CDR3 in DNA: TGTGCCAGAAGGACAGGGGGCGCGTTAGAGACCCAGTACTTC. Protein product: CARRTGGALETQYF.

V gene TRBV28 combines with J gene TRBJ1-4, with D tentatively TRBD1 (6 bases). Trimming removed 4 bases from V and 7 bases from J, with 22 bases in between. CDR1 is MDHEN and CDR2 is SYDVKM in the germline V gene. The CDR3 contains 17 residues. CDR3 region: CASSSVIVRGSSEKLFF. CDR3 coding DNA: TGTGCCAGCAGTTCCGTCATTGTTAGGGGGTCGAGTGAAAAACTGTTTTTT.

V gene TRBV4-2 combines with J gene TRBJ1-1; D unclear. This CDR3 contains 18 residues. V was cut by 4 bases and J by 0 bases, with 21 bases left in between. Germline lookup yields CDR1 LGHNA and CDR2 YNFKEQ. The CDR3 region has the DNA TGTGCCAGCAGCCCGCTTAAAGGACCGGGAGGGATGAACACTGAAGCTTTCTTT. It specifies CASSPLKGPGGMNTEAFF.

The chain has TRBV27 and TRBJ2-2, with 7 bases identical to TRBD1. V was pared by 6 bases and J by 7 bases, with 8 bases of the junction left unmatched. Looked up from germline, CDR1 is MNHEY and CDR2 is SMNVEV (reference sequence). The CDR3 runs 14 residues. The CDR3: CASSPTGIIGELFF. The CDR3 region has the DNA TGTGCCAGCAGCCCGACAGGGATCATCGGGGAGCTGTTTTTT.

J is TRBJ1-2 and V is TRBV29-1; possible D gene TRBD1, 6 bases. Per germline, CDR1 SQVTM and CDR2 ANQGSEA. V was trimmed by 4 bases and J by 2 bases, leaving 17 bases between them. The CDR3 covers 15 residues. DNA of the CDR3: TGCAGCGTTGGAGGGCCTGCGCAGGGGAACTATGGCTACACCTTC. Its protein is CSVGGPAQGNYGYTF.

The chain carries TRBV3-1 (or the pseudogene TRBV3-2) and TRBJ2-7, with TRBD1 as a possible D gene (5 bases). V dropped 4 bases and J dropped 1 base, with 8 bases sitting between them. The CDR3 loop spans 13 amino acids. Germline-derived CDR1 and CDR2 are LGHDT and YNNKEL (reference sequence). The CDR3 sequence: CASSLGESYEQYF. For the CDR3, the DNA is TGTGCCAGCAGCCTAGGGGAATCCTACGAGCAGTACTTC.

This chain links TRBV5-6 with TRBJ1-3; D is ambiguous. The germline V gene has CDR1 SGHDT and CDR2 YYEEEE. The CDR3 length is 14 residues. Trimming cost V 0 bases and J 4 bases, with 8 bases left between them. Here the CDR3 DNA reads TGTGCCAGCAGCTTGGCCGCTGGCGGAAACACCATATATTTT. It is translated as CASSLAAGGNTIYF.

The chain carries TRBV19 and TRBJ1-1; the match to TRBD1 covers 8 bases. The CDR3 covers 14 residues. Germline assignment: CDR1 LNHDA and CDR2 SQIVND (reference sequence). V lost 7 bases, J lost 7 bases, and 11 bases stayed unmatched. CDR3 bases: TGTGCCAGTAAAGAACAGGGGGAGCTTGGTGAAGCTTTCTTT. Amino acid sequence: CASKEQGELGEAFF.

The V gene is TRBV2, the J gene TRBJ2-5, with D possibly TRBD2 on 5 matching bases. Deletions cut 7 bases from V and 4 bases from J, with 13 bases between. Germline CDR1 and CDR2: SNHLY and FYNNEI. CDR3 length: 13 amino acids. The CDR3 is CASTGERGETQYF. In DNA form, the CDR3 reads TGTGCCAGCACGGGCGAACGGGGAGAGACCCAGTACTTC.